This record concerns one T cell receptor (beta chain) sequence. This record comes from a study of blood T cell repertoires in COVID-19. Study-wide context: PBMCs, B-cell-depleted T cells, or T cells were the source of the cDNA or gDNA that made up the material.

The assay was immunoSEQ multiplex PCR, and TCRdb's table has in-frame clones only and misses some. The sample lists under 250,000 clones; around 81% were seen once. The CDR3 totals 15 residues. Germline V gene sequence: CDR1 SGHTA, CDR2 FQGNSA. Trimming removed 1 base from V and 2 bases from J, with 9 bases in between. This sequence joins TRBV7-2 and TRBJ1-5; D call uncertain. This sequence was found in a man aged 30-40 years who had recovered from COVID-19. Sequencing was done on a sample of peripheral blood. The CDR3 DNA reads as TGTGCCAGCAGCTTAGACGGTTATCGCAATCAGCCCCAGCATTTT. The encoded protein is CASSLDGYRNQPQHF. The full variable domain, its missing parts supplied by reference TRBV7-2 and TRBJ1-5, is GAGVSQSPSNKVTEKGKDVELRCDPISGHTALYWYRQSLGQGLEFLIYFQGNSAPDKSGLPSDRFSAERTGGSVSTLTIQRTQQEDSAVYLCASSLDGYRNQPQHFGDGTRLSIL.